These 11 T cell receptor beta chains share one sample of origin, sequenced in a study of monozygotic twins with cystic fibrosis. Sequencing used immunoSEQ multiplex PCR; TCRdb keeps in-frame clones, though not all of them. The profile covers around 23,000 clones, with less than 95% appearing a single time and 0.25% to 0.35% taken by the ten largest. Sequencing used blood. The source of these receptors is a girl aged 2 to 10 with cystic fibrosis.

The chain uses TRBV7-2 and TRBJ2-1, with D perhaps TRBD1 or TRBD2 (6 bases each). Germline CDR1 is SGHTA and CDR2 is FQGNSA. This CDR3 has 13 amino acids. V was cut by 11 bases and J by 2 bases, with 13 bases left in between. CDR3 coding DNA: TGTGCCCTCGGGGGCGGGGCCTACAATGAGCAGTTCTTC. Its protein product is CALGGGAYNEQFF.

This chain joins TRBV6-6 and TRBJ2-2, with TRBD1 as a possible D gene (6 bases). The CDR3 has 15 amino acids. Trimming left V 2 bases short and J 6 bases short, with 13 bases between. The germline gives CDR1 MNHNY, CDR2 SVGAGI (reference sequence). DNA for the CDR3: TGTGCCAGCAGTTACCAGAACCCAGGGGCCGGGGAGCTGTTTTTT. It specifies CASSYQNPGAGELFF.

The chain joins TRBV6-6 to TRBJ1-5, with unresolved D. The CDR3 length is 16 residues. The V end lost 0 bases, the J end lost 4 bases, and 13 bases lay between the germline ends. Germline V gene sequence: CDR1 MNHNY, CDR2 SVGAGI (reference sequence). DNA of the CDR3: TGTGCCAGCAGTTACTCGTTCCAGATCCGAAATCAGCCCCAGCATTTT. This gives the protein CASSYSFQIRNQPQHF.

The genes are TRBV29-1 and TRBJ1-1, with D tentatively TRBD1 (6 bases). V was trimmed by 7 bases and J by 0 bases, leaving 21 bases between them. Germline CDR1 reads SQVTM; CDR2 reads ANQGSEA. This CDR3 is 16 amino acids long. CDR3 residues: CSAYPTGVRMNTEAFF. The DNA for the CDR3 is TGCAGCGCTTATCCGACAGGAGTGCGTATGAACACTGAAGCTTTCTTT.

The rearrangement uses TRBV15 and TRBJ1-5, with a possible D match to TRBD1 (6 bases). Germline loops: CDR1 LNHNV, CDR2 YYDKDF (reference sequence). V was cut by 4 bases and J by 1 base, with 14 bases left in between. The CDR3 has 16 amino acids. CDR3 nucleotide sequence: TGTGCCACCAGCAAACCAGGGGTTGGCAGCAATCAGCCCCAGCATTTT. It codes for CATSKPGVGSNQPQHF.

This sequence joins TRBV5-6 and TRBJ2-3, with D maybe TRBD2 (6 bases). V lost 3 bases to trimming and J lost 5 bases, with 13 bases between them. The CDR3 totals 14 residues. CDR1 is SGHDT, CDR2 YYEEEE, per germline. CDR3: CASSSWGGVDTQYF. The DNA of the CDR3 is TGTGCCAGCAGCTCCTGGGGCGGGGTAGATACGCAGTATTTT.

This rearrangement joins TRBV6-1 to TRBJ1-2; no clear D gene. Deletions cut 4 bases from V and 8 bases from J, with 14 bases between. The CDR3 totals 13 residues. Germline CDR1 is MNHNS and CDR2 is SASEGT. CDR3 in DNA: TGTGCCAGCAGTGTACAGATTTCTTTGGGCTACACCTTC. This codes for CASSVQISLGYTF.

The chain joins TRBV6-5 to TRBJ2-7, with a tentative D call TRBD2 (5 bases). CDR3 length equals 15 residues. The V gene's germline CDR1 is MNHEY and CDR2 SVGAGI. Between the trimmed V and J ends, which lost 2 bases and 2 bases, there was a span of 13 bases. The CDR3 spells CASSYLLAGPYEQYF. The CDR3 region has the DNA TGTGCCAGCAGTTACCTACTTGCGGGCCCCTACGAGCAGTACTTC.

The chain recombines TRBV5-1 with TRBJ1-2; TRBD1 aligns across 7 bases. The CDR3 is 16 residues long. Germline loops: CDR1 SGHRS, CDR2 YFSETQ. With V trimmed by 4 bases and J by 5 bases, 14 bases remained unmatched. Here the CDR3 reads CASSPIRVRDSYGYTF. In nucleotides, the CDR3 is TGCGCCAGCAGCCCCATAAGAGTACGGGACAGTTATGGCTACACCTTC.

The chain's CDR3 is CASSVDGSHYGELFF. The CDR3 region has the DNA TGTGCCAGCAGCGTAGATGGGAGTCATTACGGGGAGCTGTTTTTT. This sequence joins TRBV9 and TRBJ2-2; tentatively, D is TRBD2 (5 bases). Looked up from germline, CDR1 is SGDLS and CDR2 is YYNGEE. The CDR3 sequence is 15 residues long. The germline V and J ends were trimmed by 0 bases and 7 bases, with 13 bases remaining between them.

The chain links TRBV13 to TRBJ2-3; D is tentatively TRBD1 or TRBD2 (5 bases each). Trimming took off 0 bases at V and 0 bases at J, with 10 bases between the two ends. CDR1 and CDR2 (germline): PRHDT, FYEKMQ (reference sequence). The CDR3 has 16 residues. CDR3 nucleotide sequence: TGTGCCAGCAGCTTAGGTAGGGGAGCTAGCACAGATACGCAGTATTTT. Its protein is CASSLGRGASTDTQYF.